Below, 32 T cell receptor beta chains from the same sample are listed, as sequenced in a study of blood T cell repertoires in COVID-19. The protocol was immunoSEQ multiplex PCR, while the TCRdb copy is restricted to in-frame clones and leaves out a portion. Among about 380,000 clones listed, 81% were seen once. Sequencing used peripheral blood. The source is a human donor with acute or convalescent COVID-19. The donor label of this sample is uncertain.

A word on this clone: This CDR3 is also generated by other DNA sequences in the sample. This CDR3 is CASSYDSTGELFF. The CDR3 DNA reads as TGTGCCAGCAGTTACGACAGCACCGGGGAGCTGTTTTTT. This chain joins TRBV6-5 and TRBJ2-2; a possible D gene is TRBD1 (5 bases). The germline V gene has CDR1 MNHEY and CDR2 SVGAGI. The CDR3 spans 13 residues. Trimming cost V 2 bases and J 4 bases, with 5 bases left between them.

This chain connects TRBV2 to TRBJ2-7, with 10 nucleotides matching TRBD2. The CDR3 is made up of 14 amino acids. Trimming removed 5 bases from V and 6 bases from J; junction bases left unmatched: 7. Germline V CDR1 and CDR2: SNHLY, FYNNEI. The CDR3 region is CASSSGRVPREQYF. CDR3 bases: TGTGCCAGCAGTAGCGGGAGGGTCCCTCGCGAGCAGTACTTC.

The chain recombines TRBV9 with TRBJ2-1; 11 bases agree with TRBD2. The CDR3 has 15 residues. CDR1 is SGDLS, CDR2 YYNGEE, per germline. Unmatched junction bases numbered 1, after V lost 0 bases and J lost 5 bases. This CDR3 reads CASSVEGLADNEQFF. CDR3 coding DNA: TGTGCCAGCAGCGTAGAGGGACTAGCGGACAATGAGCAGTTCTTC.

This clone was recorded once. This sample also contains other DNA sequences that code for the same CDR3. The chain combines TRBV19 with TRBJ2-7, with 9 nucleotides matching TRBD2. The CDR3 totals 15 residues. Trimming removed 1 base from V and 2 bases from J; junction bases left unmatched: 3. Germline lookup yields CDR1 LNHDA and CDR2 SQIVND (reference sequence). DNA for the CDR3: TGTGCCAGTAGTATAGGGCTAGCGGGAACCTACGAGCAGTACTTC. It is translated as CASSIGLAGTYEQYF.

The genes are TRBV11-2 and TRBJ2-6; the D gene is possibly TRBD2 (5 bases). V was pared by 0 bases and J by 1 base, with 19 bases between. This CDR3 region has 20 residues. Germline V gene data show CDR1 as SGHAT and CDR2 as FQNNGV. CDR3: CASSLDMGVFIGSGANVLTF. The CDR3 coding sequence is TGTGCCAGCAGCTTAGATATGGGAGTTTTCATCGGGTCTGGGGCCAACGTCCTGACTTTC.

The sample holds one count of this clone. This sequence joins TRBV10-2 and TRBJ1-1; 8 bases line up with TRBD1. V trimming: 11 bases; J trimming: 1 base; junction bases outside the gene matches: 3. Per germline, CDR1 WSHSY and CDR2 SAAADI. The CDR3 runs to 12 residues. This CDR3 reads CASGTGNTEAFF. The DNA of the CDR3 is TGCGCCTCGGGGACAGGGAACACTGAAGCTTTCTTT.

This chain joins TRBV27 and TRBJ2-1, with unresolved D. CDR1 and CDR2 (germline): MNHEY, SMNVEV (reference sequence). The V end was cut by 3 bases, the J end by 0 bases, with 9 bases between. This CDR3 is 15 amino acids long. CDR3: CASSFSVRSYNEQFF. The CDR3 bases are TGTGCCAGCAGTTTCTCCGTTCGCTCCTACAATGAGCAGTTCTTC.

V and J are TRBV5-1 and TRBJ1-1; 9 bases line up with TRBD1. The CDR3 extends over 15 amino acids. Germline loops: CDR1 SGHRS, CDR2 YFSETQ. V shed 0 bases and J 9 bases; nucleotides not matched to a gene: 9. CDR3 in amino acids: CASSLGGGTGIQAFF. The CDR3 DNA follows: TGCGCCAGCAGCTTGGGGGGCGGGACAGGGATTCAAGCTTTCTTT.

The chain recombines TRBV6-1 with TRBJ1-5; D perhaps matches TRBD1 (5 bases). The CDR3 extends over 17 amino acids. V was shortened by 2 bases and J by 0 bases, with 14 bases between the two germline ends. The germline V gene has CDR1 MNHNS and CDR2 SASEGT. The CDR3 nucleotides are TGTGCCAGCAGTGAAAGGGGATGGGATTATAGCAATCAGCCCCAGCATTTT. Its translation: CASSERGWDYSNQPQHF.

The chain joins TRBV18 to TRBJ2-2; 8 positions agree with TRBD1. The CDR3 runs to 16 residues. Germline values: CDR1 KGHSH, CDR2 LQKENI. Unmatched junction bases numbered 5, after V lost 3 bases and J lost 2 bases. The CDR3 region has the DNA TGTGCCAGCTCACCTAATCAGGGGGCCAACACCGGGGAGCTGTTTTTT. Translation: CASSPNQGANTGELFF. The full variable domain, rest sourced from reference TRBV18 and TRBJ2-2, is NAGVMQNPRHLVRRRGQEARLRCSPMKGHSHVYWYRQLPEEGLKFMVYLQKENIIDESGMPKERFSAEFPKEGPSILRIQQVVRGDSAAYFCASSPNQGANTGELFFGEGSRLTVL.

This rearrangement joins TRBV6-1 to TRBJ1-1, with TRBD1 identical over 8 bases. V gave up 1 base and J gave up 11 bases; unmatched junction bases: 9. This CDR3 contains 14 residues. Per the germline V gene, CDR1 is MNHNS and CDR2 is SASEGT. CDR3 protein: CASSEGWQGADAFF. DNA of the CDR3: TGTGCCAGCAGTGAAGGTTGGCAGGGGGCCGACGCTTTCTTT.

This clone has more than one count but fewer than ten. This chain uses TRBV24-1 with TRBJ1-1, with TRBD1 identical over 7 bases. CDR1 is KGHDR, CDR2 SFDVKD, per germline. The CDR3 length is 14 residues. The V segment lost 7 bases and the J segment 3 bases; nucleotides outside the gene matches: 7. This CDR3 is CATRPTGADTEAFF. CDR3 in DNA: TGTGCCACCAGACCTACAGGGGCGGACACTGAAGCTTTCTTT.

This clone was observed once. J is TRBJ1-6 and V is TRBV19; D uncertain. With 10 bases removed from V and 3 bases from J, the gap between germline ends came to 10 bases. CDR3 size: 13 residues. Germline loops: CDR1 LNHDA, CDR2 SQIVND (reference sequence). The CDR3 loop is CATQALYNSPLHF. CDR3 bases: TGTGCCACCCAGGCCCTCTATAATTCACCCCTCCACTTT.

The chain is built from TRBV7-8 and TRBJ2-3; no clear D gene. Germline V CDR1 and CDR2: SGHVS, FQNEAQ. This CDR3 is built from 15 residues. The V end lost 1 base, the J end lost 0 bases, and 8 bases lay between the germline ends. CDR3 sequence (DNA): TGTGCCAGCAGCTTAGGAGGAGTAAGCACAGATACGCAGTATTTT. Translated, it gives CASSLGGVSTDTQYF.

The V and J genes are TRBV11-2 and TRBJ1-2, with D possibly TRBD1 on 5 matching bases. V was shortened by 2 bases and J by 8 bases, with 18 bases between the two germline ends. Germline CDR1 reads SGHAT; CDR2 reads FQNNGV. The CDR3 spans 15 residues. CDR3 sequence: CASSLSTAGRGGYTF. The CDR3 nucleotides read TGTGCCAGCAGCTTAAGTACGGCGGGAAGGGGAGGCTACACCTTC.

The chain links TRBV18 to TRBJ2-1; TRBD2 agrees at 7 bases. Germline V gene sequence: CDR1 KGHSH, CDR2 LQKENI. V shed 1 base, J shed 0 bases, and the junction held 0 bases outside the gene matches. CDR3 length: 15 residues. The CDR3 DNA reads TGTGCCAGCTCACCACGGGGGGGCTCCTACAATGAGCAGTTCTTC. As protein: CASSPRGGSYNEQFF.

The chain uses TRBV2 and TRBJ2-7; maybe TRBD1 (6 bases). Looked up from germline, CDR1 is SNHLY and CDR2 is FYNNEI. This CDR3 spans 13 amino acids. The V end lost 5 bases, the J end lost 3 bases, and 11 bases lay between the germline ends. The CDR3 nucleotides read TGTGCCAGCAGTCCGGGACAAATCTACGAGCAGTACTTC. Translated, it gives CASSPGQIYEQYF.

The genes are TRBV12-3 or TRBV12-4 and TRBJ1-3, with D unclear. Trimming left V 10 bases short and J 3 bases short, with 10 bases between. The CDR3 is made up of 12 amino acids. The CDR3: CANEELGNTIYF. In DNA, the CDR3 is TGTGCCAACGAAGAACTTGGAAACACCATATATTTT.

Only a few counts were recorded for this clone. The genes are TRBV6-5 and TRBJ2-5; 9 bases align to TRBD1. Germline CDR1 reads MNHEY; CDR2 reads SVGAGI. J gave up 4 bases and V 2 bases, and 8 bases lay outside the gene matches. This CDR3 is 16 amino acids long. The CDR3 DNA reads as TGTGCCAGCAGTTACCTTGCCGGGACAGGGTCAGAGACCCAGTACTTC. It is translated as CASSYLAGTGSETQYF.

The gene calls are TRBV7-8 and TRBJ2-4, with a possible D match to TRBD2 (5 bases). CDR1 is SGHVS, CDR2 FQNEAQ, per germline. Deletions cut 5 bases from V and 0 bases from J, with 14 bases between. The CDR3 is 16 residues long. CDR3 region: CASSNGLYQAKNIQYF. The DNA of the CDR3 is TGTGCCAGCAGCAACGGACTCTACCAAGCCAAAAACATTCAGTACTTC.

V and J are TRBV5-1 and TRBJ1-1, with D perhaps TRBD1 (5 bases). Germline loops: CDR1 SGHRS, CDR2 YFSETQ. This CDR3 has 14 amino acids. With 6 bases removed from V and 3 bases from J, the gap between germline ends came to 15 bases. The CDR3 protein is CASTAAGWYTEAFF. CDR3 DNA sequence: TGCGCCAGCACGGCCGCAGGGTGGTACACTGAAGCTTTCTTT.

V and J are TRBV5-1 and TRBJ2-2; 8 nucleotides line up with TRBD2. The CDR3 has 15 amino acids. Germline V gene data show CDR1 as SGHRS and CDR2 as YFSETQ. V lost 0 bases and J lost 6; bases outside the gene matches: 4. CDR3 sequence: CASSLAGGAAGELFF. CDR3 coding DNA: TGCGCCAGCAGCTTGGCCGGGGGGGCCGCCGGGGAGCTGTTTTTT.

The chain combines TRBV7-9 with TRBJ2-7, with 8 bases lining up with TRBD1. The CDR3 consists of 19 residues. Germline CDR1 reads SEHNR; CDR2 reads FQNEAQ (reference sequence). Unmatched junction bases numbered 17, after V lost 0 bases and J lost 4 bases. The CDR3, as DNA: TGTGCCAGCAGCTTAGCCCAGGGGGCGGTCGCATTCCCGTCTTACGAGCAGTACTTC. Amino acid sequence: CASSLAQGAVAFPSYEQYF.

This clone showed up just once. The chain employs TRBV3-1 (or the pseudogene TRBV3-2) and TRBJ2-4, with a tentative D call TRBD1 (6 bases). This CDR3 is built from 16 residues. The V end lost 6 bases, the J end lost 0 bases, and 15 bases lay between the germline ends. Germline CDR1 LGHDT, CDR2 YNNKEL (reference sequence). CDR3 in DNA: TGTGCCAGCAGACCATCGGACAGATCAGCCAAAAACATTCAGTACTTC. Its translation: CASRPSDRSAKNIQYF.

For the CDR3, the DNA is TGCGCCAGTGCCGAGCTACAGGGCATGAACACTGAAGCTTTCTTT. Translating it yields CASAELQGMNTEAFF. The chain combines TRBV5-1 with TRBJ1-1; the D gene is possibly TRBD1 (6 bases). Germline loops: CDR1 SGHRS, CDR2 YFSETQ. The CDR3 spans 15 residues. V was pared by 8 bases and J by 0 bases, with 17 bases between.

This rearrangement joins TRBV18 to TRBJ2-1; TRBD2 is a possible D gene (6 bases). Looked up from germline, CDR1 is KGHSH and CDR2 is LQKENI. CDR3 length equals 14 residues. V lost 6 bases to trimming and J lost 7 bases, with 16 bases between them. The CDR3 DNA reads TGTGCCAGCTCTTCGGAGGGCGGGCGAAATGAGCAGTTCTTC. This sequence encodes CASSSEGGRNEQFF.

J is TRBJ1-4 and V is TRBV2, with 9 nucleotides matching TRBD1. The germline V gene encodes CDR1 SNHLY and CDR2 FYNNEI. The length of the CDR3 is 14 residues. V was clipped by 6 bases and J by 11 bases; unmatched bases: 10. As DNA, the CDR3 is TGTGCCAGCAGAGACAGGGGGGCCAATTACAAACTGTTTTTT. Amino acids: CASRDRGANYKLFF.

V usage is TRBV7-9 and J usage is TRBJ1-2; TRBD1 matches at 7 bases. After removal of 4 bases from V and 7 bases from J, the junction contained 3 bases not matched to a gene. Germline values: CDR1 SEHNR, CDR2 FQNEAQ (reference sequence). CDR3 length: 12 amino acids. CDR3: CASSSDRSGYTF. For the CDR3, the DNA is TGTGCCAGCAGCTCGGACAGGAGTGGCTACACCTTC.

The chain couples TRBV30 to TRBJ1-6; no clear D gene. This CDR3 spans 13 amino acids. V was trimmed by 0 bases and J by 5 bases, leaving 5 bases between them. Germline assignment: CDR1 GTSNPN and CDR2 SVGIG (reference sequence). The CDR3 DNA sequence: TGTGCCTGGAGTGTGCAGGATAATTCACCCCTCCACTTT. Protein sequence: CAWSVQDNSPLHF.

This chain links TRBV11-2 with TRBJ2-1; the match to TRBD2 covers 10 bases. The CDR3 sequence is 17 residues long. V trimming: 5 bases; J trimming: 3 bases; junction bases outside the gene matches: 10. Germline assignment: CDR1 SGHAT and CDR2 FQNNGV. The CDR3, as DNA: TGTGCCAGCAGCCCCCGGATCTCTAGCGGGAGCTACAATGAGCAGTTCTTC. Encoded protein: CASSPRISSGSYNEQFF.

This clone was seen a few times. This chain links TRBV7-6 with TRBJ2-1; 9 positions match TRBD2. The V gene end was trimmed by 1 base and the J gene end by 7 bases; junction bases not matched to a gene: 5. The CDR3 has 15 residues. The germline gives CDR1 SGHVS, CDR2 FNYEAQ. The CDR3 spells CASSLGGRAGNEQFF. In nucleotides, the CDR3 is TGTGCCAGCAGCTTAGGCGGGAGGGCCGGTAATGAGCAGTTCTTC.

This clone was counted only a few times. The CDR3 bases are TGCGCCAGCAGCGAATGGGGGCTACCCACCGGGGAGCTGTTTTTT. This sequence encodes CASSEWGLPTGELFF. This chain uses TRBV5-1 with TRBJ2-2; D might be TRBD1 (6 bases). Trimming took off 4 bases at V and 4 bases at J, with 14 bases between the two ends. The CDR3 loop spans 15 amino acids. Germline CDR1 and CDR2: SGHRS and YFSETQ.